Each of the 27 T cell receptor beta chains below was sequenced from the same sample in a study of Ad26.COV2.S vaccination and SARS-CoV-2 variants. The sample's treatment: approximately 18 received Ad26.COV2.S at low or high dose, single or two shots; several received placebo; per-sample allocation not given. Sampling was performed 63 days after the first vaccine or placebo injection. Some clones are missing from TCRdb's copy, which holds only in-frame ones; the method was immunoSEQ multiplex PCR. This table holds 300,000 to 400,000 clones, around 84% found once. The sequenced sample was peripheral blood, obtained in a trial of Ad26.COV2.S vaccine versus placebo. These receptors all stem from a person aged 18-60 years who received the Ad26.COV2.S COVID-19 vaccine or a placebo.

The CDR3 DNA follows: TGTGCCAGCAGCCAATCCCCGGGGAGCTCTGGAAACACCATATATTTT. It is translated as CASSQSPGSSGNTIYF. The genes are TRBV3-1 (or the pseudogene TRBV3-2) and TRBJ1-3; no clear D gene. Between the trimmed V and J ends, which lost 2 bases and 0 bases, there was a span of 11 bases. The CDR3 consists of 16 residues. The germline gives CDR1 LGHDT, CDR2 YNNKEL (reference sequence).

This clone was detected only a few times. The chain's CDR3 is CASSLGTGTGGYTF. In DNA, the CDR3 is TGCGCCAGCAGCTTGGGGACAGGGACCGGTGGCTACACCTTC. This chain joins TRBV5-1 and TRBJ1-2, with 8 positions matching TRBD1. The junction had 5 bases not matched to a gene; V was cut back by 0 bases and J by 7 bases. CDR3 size: 14 residues. CDR1 and CDR2 (germline): SGHRS, YFSETQ.

The CDR3 here is CAISEGSGGELFF. The CDR3 DNA is TGTGCCATCAGTGAGGGGTCGGGCGGGGAGCTGTTTTTT. The rearrangement uses TRBV10-3 and TRBJ2-2; D is ambiguous. Trimming removed 2 bases at V and 7 bases at J, with 8 bases between. Germline CDR1 reads ENHRY; CDR2 reads SYGVKD. This CDR3 spans 13 amino acids.

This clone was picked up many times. CDR3 DNA: TGTGCCAGCAGCTTAGAGCGCAATTCACCCCTCCACTTT. This gives the protein CASSLERNSPLHF. The V call is TRBV11-3, the J call TRBJ1-6; no firm D call. Germline V gene data show CDR1 as SGHNT and CDR2 as YENEEA. Trimming removed 0 bases from V and 7 bases from J, with 4 bases in between. The CDR3 sequence is 13 residues long.

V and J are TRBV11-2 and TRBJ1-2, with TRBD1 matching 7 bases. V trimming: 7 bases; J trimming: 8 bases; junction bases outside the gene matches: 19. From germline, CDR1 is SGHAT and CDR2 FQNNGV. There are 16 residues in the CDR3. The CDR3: CASTLSVGAPGGGYTF. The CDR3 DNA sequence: TGTGCCAGCACCCTCAGCGTCGGGGCACCAGGGGGGGGCTACACCTTC.

CDR3 sequence reads: CASSLAGERGGDTQYF. In DNA form, the CDR3 reads TGTGCCAGCAGCTTGGCCGGGGAGCGGGGTGGGGATACGCAGTATTTT. The chain links TRBV5-6 to TRBJ2-3; 7 nucleotides line up with TRBD2. V shed 0 bases and J 6 bases; nucleotides not matched to a gene: 10. Germline V gene lookup returns CDR1 SGHDT and CDR2 YYEEEE. This CDR3 comprises 16 residues. Full variable domain (remainder filled in from reference TRBV5-6 and TRBJ2-3): DAGVTQSPTHLIKTRGQQVTLRCSPKSGHDTVSWYQQALGQGPQFIFQYYEEEERQRGNFPDRFSGHQFPNYSSELNVNALLLGDSALYLCASSLAGERGGDTQYFGPGTRLTVL.

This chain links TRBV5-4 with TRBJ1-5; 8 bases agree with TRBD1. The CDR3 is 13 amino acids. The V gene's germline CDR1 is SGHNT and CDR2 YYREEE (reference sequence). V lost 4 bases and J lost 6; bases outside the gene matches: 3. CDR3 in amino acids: CASSPDRAQPQHF. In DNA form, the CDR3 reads TGTGCCAGCAGCCCGGACAGGGCTCAGCCCCAGCATTTT.

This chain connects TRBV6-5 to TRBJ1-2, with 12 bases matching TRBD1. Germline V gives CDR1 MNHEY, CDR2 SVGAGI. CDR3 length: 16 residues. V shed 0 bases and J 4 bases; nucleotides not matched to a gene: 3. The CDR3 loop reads CASSYSGTGGVYGYTF. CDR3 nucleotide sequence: TGTGCCAGCAGTTACTCCGGGACAGGGGGCGTCTATGGCTACACCTTC.

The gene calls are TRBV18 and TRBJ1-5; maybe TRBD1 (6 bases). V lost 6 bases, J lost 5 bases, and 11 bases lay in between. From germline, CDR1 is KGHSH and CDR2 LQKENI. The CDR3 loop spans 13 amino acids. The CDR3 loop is CASSPAGDQPQHF. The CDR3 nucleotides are TGTGCCAGCTCGCCGGCAGGGGATCAGCCCCAGCATTTT.

In nucleotides, the CDR3 is TGTGCCAGCAGCGTAGCCGGGACAGGGTTACACGAGCAGTACTTC. It is translated as CASSVAGTGLHEQYF. V gene TRBV9 combines with J gene TRBJ2-7; 9 bases align to TRBD1. Germline values: CDR1 SGDLS, CDR2 YYNGEE. CDR3 length: 15 residues. Trimming cost V 0 bases and J 5 bases; bases outside gene matches: 6. The full variable domain, with the rest looked up from reference TRBV9 and TRBJ2-7, is DSGVTQTPKHLITATGQRVTLRCSPRSGDLSVYWYQQSLDQGLQFLIQYYNGEERAKGNILERFSAQQFPDLHSELNLSSLELGDSALYFCASSVAGTGLHEQYFGPGTRLTVT.

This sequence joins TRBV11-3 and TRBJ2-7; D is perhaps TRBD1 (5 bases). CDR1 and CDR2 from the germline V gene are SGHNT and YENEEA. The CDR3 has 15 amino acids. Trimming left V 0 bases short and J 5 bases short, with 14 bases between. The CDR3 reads CASSLDGAGMDEQYF. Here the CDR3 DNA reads TGTGCCAGCAGCTTAGATGGGGCAGGGATGGACGAGCAGTACTTC. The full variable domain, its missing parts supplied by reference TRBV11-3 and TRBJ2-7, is EAGVVQSPRYKIIEKKQPVAFWCNPISGHNTLYWYLQNLGQGPELLIRYENEEAVDDSQLPKDRFSAERLKGVDSTLKIQPAELGDSAVYLCASSLDGAGMDEQYFGPGTRLTVT.

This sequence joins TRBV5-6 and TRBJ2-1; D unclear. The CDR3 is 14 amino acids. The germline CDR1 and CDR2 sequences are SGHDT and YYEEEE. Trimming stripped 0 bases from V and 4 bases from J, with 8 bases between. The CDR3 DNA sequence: TGTGCCAGCAGCTTGGACCCCCTTTACAATGAGCAGTTCTTC. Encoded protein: CASSLDPLYNEQFF.

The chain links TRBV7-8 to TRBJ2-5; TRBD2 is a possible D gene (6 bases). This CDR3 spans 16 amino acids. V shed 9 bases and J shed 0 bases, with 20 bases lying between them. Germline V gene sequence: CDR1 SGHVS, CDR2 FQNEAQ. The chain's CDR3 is CASKLRLAEDQETQYF. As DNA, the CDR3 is TGTGCCAGTAAGCTTAGATTAGCGGAGGACCAAGAGACCCAGTACTTC.

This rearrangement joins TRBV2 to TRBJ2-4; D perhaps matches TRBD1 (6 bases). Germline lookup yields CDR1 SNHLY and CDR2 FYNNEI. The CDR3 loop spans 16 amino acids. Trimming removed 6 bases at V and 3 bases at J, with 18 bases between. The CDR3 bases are TGTGCCAGCAGGTCAACTGAAGGGGGATACAAAAACATTCAGTACTTC. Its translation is CASRSTEGGYKNIQYF.

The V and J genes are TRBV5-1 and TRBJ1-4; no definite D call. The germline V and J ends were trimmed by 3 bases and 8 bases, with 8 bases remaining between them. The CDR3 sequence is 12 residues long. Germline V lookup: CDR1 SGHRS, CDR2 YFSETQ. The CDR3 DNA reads TGCGCCAGCAGCTCGATGGGGGAAAAACTGTTTTTT. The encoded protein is CASSSMGEKLFF.

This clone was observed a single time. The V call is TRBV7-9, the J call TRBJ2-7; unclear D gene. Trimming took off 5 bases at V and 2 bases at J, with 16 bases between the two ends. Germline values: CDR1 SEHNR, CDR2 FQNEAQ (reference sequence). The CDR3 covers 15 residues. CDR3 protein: CASSPQQRSTYEQYF. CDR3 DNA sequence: TGTGCCAGCAGCCCACAACAGAGGTCCACCTACGAGCAGTACTTC.

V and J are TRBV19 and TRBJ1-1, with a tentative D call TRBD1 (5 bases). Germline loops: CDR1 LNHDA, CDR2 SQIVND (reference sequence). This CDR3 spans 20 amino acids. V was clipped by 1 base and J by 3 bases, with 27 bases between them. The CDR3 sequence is CASSIGQRGAWVDPHTEAFF. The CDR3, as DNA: TGTGCCAGTAGTATAGGGCAGCGAGGGGCCTGGGTGGACCCTCACACTGAAGCTTTCTTT.

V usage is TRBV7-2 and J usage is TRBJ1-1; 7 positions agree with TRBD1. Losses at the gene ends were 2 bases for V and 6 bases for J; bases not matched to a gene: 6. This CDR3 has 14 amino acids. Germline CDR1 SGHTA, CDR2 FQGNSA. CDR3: CASSLRDSRAEAFF. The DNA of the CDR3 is TGTGCCAGCAGCTTACGGGACAGCCGGGCTGAAGCTTTCTTT.

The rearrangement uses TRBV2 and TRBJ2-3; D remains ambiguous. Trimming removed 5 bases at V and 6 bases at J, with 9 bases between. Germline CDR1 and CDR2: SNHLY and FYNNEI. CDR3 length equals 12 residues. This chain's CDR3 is CASSLYADTQYF. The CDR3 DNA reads TGTGCCAGCAGTCTTTATGCGGATACGCAGTATTTT.

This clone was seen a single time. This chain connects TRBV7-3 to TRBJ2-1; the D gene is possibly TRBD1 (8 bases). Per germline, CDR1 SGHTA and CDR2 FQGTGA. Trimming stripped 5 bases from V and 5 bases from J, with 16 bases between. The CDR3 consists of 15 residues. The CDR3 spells CASSIGQGGHNEQFF. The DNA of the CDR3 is TGTGCCAGCAGCATAGGACAGGGAGGGCACAATGAGCAGTTCTTC.

The CDR3 sequence is CASSLQGMNTEAFF. The CDR3 bases are TGTGCCAGCAGTCTTCAAGGGATGAACACTGAAGCTTTCTTT. V gene TRBV2 combines with J gene TRBJ1-1; no firm D call. Trimming left V 5 bases short and J 0 bases short, with 10 bases between. Per the germline V gene, CDR1 is SNHLY and CDR2 is FYNNEI. This CDR3 comprises 14 residues.

The chain's CDR3 is CASSFTGGRQPQHF. As DNA, the CDR3 is TGTGCCAGCAGCTTCACAGGGGGCCGTCAGCCCCAGCATTTT. The genes are TRBV7-2 and TRBJ1-5; 9 nucleotides agree with TRBD1. Germline V gene data show CDR1 as SGHTA and CDR2 as FQGNSA. The ends lost 3 bases at V and 6 bases at J; junction bases unmatched: 3. CDR3 length equals 14 residues.

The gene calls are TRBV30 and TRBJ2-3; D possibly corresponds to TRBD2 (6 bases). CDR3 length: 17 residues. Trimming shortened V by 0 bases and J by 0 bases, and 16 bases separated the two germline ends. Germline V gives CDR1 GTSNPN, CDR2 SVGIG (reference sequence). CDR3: CAWSVGERVFSTDTQYF. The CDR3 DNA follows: TGTGCCTGGAGTGTAGGCGAGCGGGTTTTTAGCACAGATACGCAGTATTTT.

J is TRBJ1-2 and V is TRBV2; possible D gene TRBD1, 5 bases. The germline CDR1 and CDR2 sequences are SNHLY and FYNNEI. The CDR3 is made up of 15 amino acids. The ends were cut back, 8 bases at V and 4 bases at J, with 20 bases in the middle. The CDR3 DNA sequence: TGTGCCAGCGCGACACAGGCATACTCCGCCTATGGCTACACCTTC. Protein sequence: CASATQAYSAYGYTF. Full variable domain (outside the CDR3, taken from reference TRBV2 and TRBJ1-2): EPEVTQTPSHQVTQMGQEVILRCVPISNHLYFYWYRQILGQKVEFLVSFYNNEISEKSEIFDDQFSVERPDGSNFTLKIRSTKLEDSAMYFCASATQAYSAYGYTFGSGTRLTVV.

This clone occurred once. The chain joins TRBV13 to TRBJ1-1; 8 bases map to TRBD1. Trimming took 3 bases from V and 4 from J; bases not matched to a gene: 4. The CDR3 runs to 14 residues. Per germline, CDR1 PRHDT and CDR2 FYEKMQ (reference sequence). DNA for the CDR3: TGTGCCAGCAGCTTCCGACAGGGGCGCACTGAAGCTTTCTTT. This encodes CASSFRQGRTEAFF.

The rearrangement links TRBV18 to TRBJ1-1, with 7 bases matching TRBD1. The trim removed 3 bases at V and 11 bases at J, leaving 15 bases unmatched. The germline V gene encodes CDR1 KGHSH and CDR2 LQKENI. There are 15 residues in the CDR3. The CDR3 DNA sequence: TGTGCCAGCTCACCCGGACAGGCTGGGCCCCGTCGGGCTTTCTTT. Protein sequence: CASSPGQAGPRRAFF. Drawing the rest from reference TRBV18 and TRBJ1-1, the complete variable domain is NAGVMQNPRHLVRRRGQEARLRCSPMKGHSHVYWYRQLPEEGLKFMVYLQKENIIDESGMPKERFSAEFPKEGPSILRIQQVVRGDSAAYFCASSPGQAGPRRAFFGQGTRLTVV.

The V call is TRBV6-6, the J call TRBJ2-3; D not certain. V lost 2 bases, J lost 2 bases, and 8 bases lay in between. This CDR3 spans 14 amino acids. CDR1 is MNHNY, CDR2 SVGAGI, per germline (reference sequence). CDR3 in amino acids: CASSYGPTTDTQYF. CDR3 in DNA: TGTGCCAGCAGTTACGGGCCCACCACAGATACGCAGTATTTT.